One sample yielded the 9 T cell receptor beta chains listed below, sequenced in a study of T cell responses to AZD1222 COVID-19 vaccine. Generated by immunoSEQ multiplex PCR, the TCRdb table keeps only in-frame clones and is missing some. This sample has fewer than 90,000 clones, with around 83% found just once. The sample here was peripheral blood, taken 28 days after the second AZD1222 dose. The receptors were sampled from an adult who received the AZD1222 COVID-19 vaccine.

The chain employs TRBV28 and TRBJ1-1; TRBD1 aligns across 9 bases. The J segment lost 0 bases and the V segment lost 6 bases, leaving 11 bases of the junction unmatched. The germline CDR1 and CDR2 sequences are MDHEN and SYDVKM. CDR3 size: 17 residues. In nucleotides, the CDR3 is TGTGCCAGCAGGCAAAAAACAGGGGGCGCCATGAACACTGAAGCTTTCTTT. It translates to CASRQKTGGAMNTEAFF. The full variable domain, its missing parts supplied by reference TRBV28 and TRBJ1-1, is DVKVTQSSRYLVKRTGEKVFLECVQDMDHENMFWYRQDPGLGLRLIYFSYDVKMKEKGDIPEGYSVSREKKERFSLILESASTNQTSMYLCASRQKTGGAMNTEAFFGQGTRLTVV.

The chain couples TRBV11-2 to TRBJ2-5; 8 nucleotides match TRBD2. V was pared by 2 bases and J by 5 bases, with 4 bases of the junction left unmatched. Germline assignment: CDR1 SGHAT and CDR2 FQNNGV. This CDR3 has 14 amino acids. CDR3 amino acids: CASSLRAGDETQYF. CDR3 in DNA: TGTGCCAGCAGCTTACGAGCGGGGGATGAGACCCAGTACTTC.

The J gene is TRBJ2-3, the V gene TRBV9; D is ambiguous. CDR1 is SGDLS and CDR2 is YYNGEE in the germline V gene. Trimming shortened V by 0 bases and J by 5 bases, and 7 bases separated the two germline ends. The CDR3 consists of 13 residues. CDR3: CASSVGVRDTQYF. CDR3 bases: TGTGCCAGCAGCGTAGGGGTCAGAGATACGCAGTATTTT.

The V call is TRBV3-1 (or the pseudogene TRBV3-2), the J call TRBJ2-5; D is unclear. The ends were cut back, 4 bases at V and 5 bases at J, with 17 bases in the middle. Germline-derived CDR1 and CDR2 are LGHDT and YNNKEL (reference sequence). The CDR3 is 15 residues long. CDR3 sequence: CASSPGKRLGETQYF. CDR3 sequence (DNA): TGTGCCAGCAGCCCCGGAAAGCGCCTCGGCGAGACCCAGTACTTC.

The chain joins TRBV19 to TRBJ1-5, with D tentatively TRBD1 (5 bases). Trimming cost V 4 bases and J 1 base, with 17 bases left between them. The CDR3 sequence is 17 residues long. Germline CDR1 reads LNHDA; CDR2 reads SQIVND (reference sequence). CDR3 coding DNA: TGTGCCAGTAGTAAGGACATCATCGACATAAGCAATCAGCCCCAGCATTTT. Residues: CASSKDIIDISNQPQHF.

The CDR3 loop reads CASSEGHSADTGELFF. The CDR3, as DNA: TGCGCCAGCAGTGAGGGCCACTCGGCGGACACCGGGGAGCTGTTTTTT. V is TRBV10-1 and J is TRBJ2-2, with no clear D. Germline V lookup: CDR1 WNHNN, CDR2 SYGVQD (reference sequence). There are 16 residues in the CDR3. The V end lost 2 bases, the J end lost 3 bases, and 13 bases lay between the germline ends.

The CDR3 DNA is TGTGCCACCGGGGGCGGTGACTATGGCTACACCTTC. It specifies CATGGGDYGYTF. The gene calls are TRBV24-1 and TRBJ1-2; the D gene is possibly TRBD1 (6 bases). V was pared by 9 bases and J by 3 bases, with 10 bases between. The CDR3 is 12 amino acids. CDR1 and CDR2 (germline): KGHDR, SFDVKD.

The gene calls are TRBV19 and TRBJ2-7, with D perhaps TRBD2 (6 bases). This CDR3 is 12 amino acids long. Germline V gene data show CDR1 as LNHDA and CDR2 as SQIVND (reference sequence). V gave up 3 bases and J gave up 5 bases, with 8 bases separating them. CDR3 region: CASSIGGNEQYF. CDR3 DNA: TGTGCCAGTAGTATTGGGGGGAACGAGCAGTACTTC.

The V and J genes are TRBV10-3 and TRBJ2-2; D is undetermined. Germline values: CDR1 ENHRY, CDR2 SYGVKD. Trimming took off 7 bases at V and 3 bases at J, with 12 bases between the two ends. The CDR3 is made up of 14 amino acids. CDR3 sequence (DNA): TGTGCCATCACCAGGAATAGGGACACCGGGGAGCTGTTTTTT. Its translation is CAITRNRDTGELFF.